Included here is one T cell receptor beta chain sequence, with context. As yet, its antigen is unknown. These data are taken from a study of identical twins. Per the germline V gene, CDR1 is MDHEN and CDR2 is SYDVKM. The CDR3 has 15 amino acids. V was cut by 1 base and J by 2 bases, with 8 bases left in between. TCRdb passed the 5' RACE reads through MiXCR, listing each CDR3 protein once. The table includes approximately 350,000 distinct CDR3 sequences, more than 9% detected once. Study-wide results and limits: Insertions were reduced in abundant cord blood beta clonotypes but not in memory repertoires. Twins shared out-of-frame alpha sequences with excess low generation probability.

The data also belong to a second study, concerning yellow fever vaccine responses in identical twins. That study reports: It has been reported that, in twins, the vaccine T cell response seemed partly convergent and partly personalized.

The TCR comes from a young woman in good health. The specimen was CD8+ T cells sorted from blood. The chain is built from TRBV28 and TRBJ1-4; D call uncertain. CDR3 DNA sequence: TGTGCCAGCAGTTTATTTGGCCCTACTAATGAAAAACTGTTTTTT. This translates into CASSLFGPTNEKLFF.